The 4 T cell receptor beta chains listed next were all sequenced from one sample in a study of blood T cell repertoires in COVID-19 (dated by TCRdb to about 2020). Library method: the immunoSEQ multiplex PCR assay. TCRdb obtained this table from immuneACCESS and retained in-frame rearrangements with V and J assigned. These tables miss some clones; where compared with another copy, unresolved V genes account for less than half of the shortfall, and the remainder is unexplained. Present in this sample are 65,000 to 80,000 clones, roughly 82% of which were seen just once. 11% of the sample lies in the top ten. Sequencing was carried out using peripheral blood. The receptors originated from a man in his fifties with acute or convalescent COVID-19.

This clone was detected a few times. CDR3 region: CATSREERGSSPLHF. CDR3 nucleotides: TGTGCCACCAGCAGAGAGGAAAGGGGTTCATCACCCCTCCACTTT. The chain employs TRBV15 and TRBJ1-6; D perhaps matches TRBD1 (5 bases). The V end was cut by 0 bases, the J end by 10 bases, with 13 bases between. The CDR3 spans 15 residues. CDR1 and CDR2 from the germline V gene are LNHNV and YYDKDF (reference sequence).

This clone was observed a handful of times. The chain carries TRBV12-3 or TRBV12-4 and TRBJ1-1, with no clear D. Trimming left V 2 bases short and J 0 bases short, with 4 bases between. The CDR3 has 13 amino acids. In nucleotides, the CDR3 is TGTGCCAGCAGTTTACGGGTGAACACTGAAGCTTTCTTT. This sequence encodes CASSLRVNTEAFF.

The DNA for the CDR3 is TGTGCAACAAGGAGGGCCGGAATAGGAGGGGTACAAGAGACCCAGTACTTC. Translation: CATRRAGIGGVQETQYF. The V call is TRBV19, the J call TRBJ2-5, with D possibly being TRBD2 (6 bases). Germline V CDR1 and CDR2: LNHDA, SQIVND (reference sequence). The length of the CDR3 is 17 residues.

This chain links TRBV27 with TRBJ1-1; no reliable D call. Germline V gives CDR1 MNHEY, CDR2 SMNVEV (reference sequence). V dropped 2 bases and J dropped 0 bases, with 7 bases sitting between them. This CDR3 comprises 14 residues. CDR3 loop: CASSLVGVNTEAFF. The CDR3 DNA reads TGTGCCAGCAGTTTAGTAGGAGTGAACACTGAAGCTTTCTTT.